The 23 T cell receptor beta chains below all came from one sample that was sequenced in a study of blood T cell repertoires in COVID-19 (TCRdb year 2020). The library was built by means of the immunoSEQ multiplex PCR assay. TCRdb re-hosts the immuneACCESS table, in-frame sequences only. Its copies lack some clones; in the studies checked, an unresolved V gene accounts for under half of them, and the cause for the rest is not known. This sample holds some 180,000 clones; about 76% were observed only once. The ten largest clones capture 5.5% to 7% of the sample. Sequencing used peripheral blood. Receptors were obtained from a middle-aged woman with COVID-19, enrolled during active disease.

V gene TRBV10-1 combines with J gene TRBJ1-1, with D possibly matching TRBD1 (5 bases). The CDR3 is 15 amino acids. The V gene's germline CDR1 is WNHNN and CDR2 SYGVQD (reference sequence). Trimming left V 4 bases short and J 6 bases short, with 18 bases between. CDR3 region: CASSGSTGPAAEAFF. CDR3 DNA: TGCGCCAGCAGTGGATCCACAGGCCCGGCTGCTGAAGCTTTCTTT.

This chain uses TRBV10-3 with TRBJ2-5; the D is unclear. The V gene lost 5 bases and the J gene lost 5 bases, with 9 bases spanning the gap. From germline, CDR1 is ENHRY and CDR2 SYGVKD. There are 12 residues in the CDR3. This CDR3 reads CAISQRPETQYF. CDR3 nucleotide sequence: TGTGCCATCAGTCAGCGTCCGGAGACCCAGTACTTC.

The chain is built from TRBV4-3 and TRBJ1-2; perhaps TRBD1 as D (5 bases). The CDR3 runs to 15 residues. Germline CDR1 reads LGHNA; CDR2 reads YSLEER. Trimming pared 3 bases from V and 3 bases from J, leaving 14 bases between. CDR3 nucleotide sequence: TGCGCCAGCAGCCACGCGGTGACAGTAGACTATGGCTACACCTTC. Translating it yields CASSHAVTVDYGYTF.

The V call is TRBV7-2, the J call TRBJ2-6; D is ambiguous. The CDR3 has 16 amino acids. Germline CDR1 reads SGHTA; CDR2 reads FQGNSA. The V end lost 0 bases, the J end lost 0 bases, and 6 bases lay between the germline ends. The CDR3 region is CASSLAQLSGANVLTF. In DNA, the CDR3 is TGTGCCAGCAGCTTAGCGCAACTCTCTGGGGCCAACGTCCTGACTTTC.

The gene calls are TRBV5-1 and TRBJ2-3; TRBD2 matches at 8 bases. Germline V gene lookup returns CDR1 SGHRS and CDR2 YFSETQ. Unmatched junction bases numbered 5, after V lost 4 bases and J lost 4 bases. The CDR3 contains 14 residues. CDR3 loop: CASSGGLEADTQYF. DNA of the CDR3: TGCGCCAGCAGCGGGGGACTAGAAGCAGATACGCAGTATTTT.

The DNA for the CDR3 is TGTGCCAGCAGCCCTCAGCGGGGGGCCTCCTACGAGCAGTACTTC. This translates into CASSPQRGASYEQYF. J is TRBJ2-7 and V is TRBV4-2; 9 bases match TRBD2. The CDR3 contains 15 residues. Unmatched junction bases numbered 4, after V lost 4 bases and J lost 0 bases. CDR1 and CDR2 from the germline V gene are LGHNA and YNFKEQ.

This sequence joins TRBV2 and TRBJ1-1; TRBD1 might be the D (5 bases). Trimming stripped 7 bases from V and 0 bases from J, with 12 bases between. The CDR3 has 14 residues. From germline, CDR1 is SNHLY and CDR2 FYNNEI. CDR3 in DNA: TGTGCCAGCACGGAGACAGCAATGAACACTGAAGCTTTCTTT. Its translation: CASTETAMNTEAFF.

The V call is TRBV30, the J call TRBJ2-4, with D perhaps TRBD1 (5 bases). CDR1 is GTSNPN, CDR2 SVGIG, per germline (reference sequence). Trimming cost V 8 bases and J 8 bases, with 19 bases left between them. The CDR3 spans 13 residues. The CDR3 sequence is CAGTGPRGDIQYF. CDR3 DNA: TGTGCCGGAACCGGGCCTAGGGGTGACATTCAGTACTTC.

The chain carries TRBV5-1 and TRBJ1-6; 10 nucleotides agree with TRBD1. CDR1 is SGHRS and CDR2 is YFSETQ in the germline V gene. This CDR3 contains 17 residues. V was pared by 2 bases and J by 9 bases, with 11 bases of the junction left unmatched. CDR3 residues: CASSFGGRQGAGSPLHF. The CDR3 DNA follows: TGCGCCAGCAGCTTTGGCGGCCGACAGGGGGCCGGTTCACCCCTCCACTTT.

In its sample, this clone was seen once. The J gene is TRBJ1-2, the V gene TRBV7-9, with 7 nucleotides matching TRBD1. Germline CDR1 is SEHNR and CDR2 is FQNEAQ (reference sequence). Trimming at V came to 2 bases and at J to 4 bases, leaving 10 bases not matched to a gene. This CDR3 has 16 amino acids. CDR3 in DNA: TGTGCCAGCAGCTTACCACGCGGGACAGATATCTATGGCTACACCTTC. Translation: CASSLPRGTDIYGYTF.

The chain joins TRBV5-1 to TRBJ1-1, with D possibly TRBD1 on 6 matching bases. The germline gives CDR1 SGHRS, CDR2 YFSETQ. V gave up 4 bases and J gave up 1 base, with 14 bases separating them. This CDR3 region has 15 residues. The CDR3 DNA sequence: TGCGCCAGCAGCCCTGTTGGGACACCGAACACTGAAGCTTTCTTT. This translates into CASSPVGTPNTEAFF.

The rearrangement links TRBV7-6 to TRBJ2-1, with D unresolved. Trimming cost V 4 bases and J 10 bases, with 8 bases left between them. The CDR3 sequence is 11 residues long. Germline V CDR1 and CDR2: SGHVS, FNYEAQ. This CDR3 is CASSSLLEQFF. As DNA, the CDR3 is TGTGCCAGCAGCTCCCTCCTGGAGCAGTTCTTC.

The chain carries TRBV24-1 and TRBJ1-2, with a weak D call TRBD1 (6 bases). V was trimmed by 2 bases and J by 8 bases, leaving 14 bases between them. This CDR3 contains 14 residues. The germline V gene encodes CDR1 KGHDR and CDR2 SFDVKD. CDR3 loop: CATSDSHRVEGYTF. CDR3 DNA sequence: TGTGCCACCAGTGATTCCCACAGGGTGGAAGGCTACACCTTC.

This clone appeared a single time. The V and J genes are TRBV5-1 and TRBJ2-1; 8 nucleotides align to TRBD1. V was clipped by 1 base and J by 10 bases; unmatched bases: 4. The germline gives CDR1 SGHRS, CDR2 YFSETQ. The CDR3 contains 13 residues. In nucleotides, the CDR3 is TGCGCCAGCAGCTTGTCACAGGGGGGCGAGCAGTTCTTC. Protein sequence: CASSLSQGGEQFF.

V gene TRBV18 combines with J gene TRBJ1-2; no definite D call. The CDR3 runs to 14 residues. Germline assignment: CDR1 KGHSH and CDR2 LQKENI. The ends were cut back, 3 bases at V and 1 base at J, with 9 bases in the middle. In DNA form, the CDR3 reads TGTGCCAGCTCACCCTCGTCGAGTAACTATGGCTACACCTTC. Translated, it gives CASSPSSSNYGYTF.

This clone was recorded many times. V usage is TRBV27 and J usage is TRBJ1-1; D is uncertain. The CDR3 covers 13 residues. V was clipped by 5 bases and J by 5 bases, with 12 bases between them. CDR1 and CDR2 (germline): MNHEY, SMNVEV (reference sequence). The CDR3 nucleotides are TGTGCCAGCAGTCCGTTGGGGAGGACTGAAGCTTTCTTT. Translated: CASSPLGRTEAFF.

This clone was seen only once. The V call is TRBV2, the J call TRBJ1-2; the match to TRBD1 covers 7 bases. The J segment lost 8 bases and the V segment lost 7 bases, leaving 10 bases of the junction unmatched. Per germline, CDR1 SNHLY and CDR2 FYNNEI. The CDR3 loop spans 13 amino acids. CDR3 in DNA: TGTGCCAGCACCCCTAGGGGGCTCAAAGGCTACACCTTC. It specifies CASTPRGLKGYTF.

This chain joins TRBV5-6 and TRBJ2-7, with D perhaps TRBD1 (6 bases). The V gene's germline CDR1 is SGHDT and CDR2 YYEEEE. The CDR3 extends over 13 amino acids. Trimming took off 2 bases at V and 6 bases at J, with 12 bases between the two ends. For the CDR3, the DNA is TGTGCCAGCAGCTTAACACAGGGATCCGAGCAGTACTTC. It yields the protein CASSLTQGSEQYF.

The chain joins TRBV18 to TRBJ2-7, with 8 bases that match TRBD1. This CDR3 is built from 13 residues. After removal of 2 bases from V and 6 bases from J, the junction contained 3 bases not matched to a gene. CDR1 and CDR2 from the germline V gene are KGHSH and LQKENI. CDR3 sequence: CASSPGTGREQYF. CDR3 sequence (DNA): TGTGCCAGCTCACCAGGGACAGGCCGCGAGCAGTACTTC.

The chain carries TRBV11-2 and TRBJ2-2, with TRBD2 matching 8 bases. CDR3 size: 17 residues. Germline trimming cut 4 bases from V and 4 bases from J; bases unmatched to any gene: 11. CDR1 is SGHAT, CDR2 FQNNGV, per germline. The CDR3 spells CASSSIKAGGATGELFF. In DNA form, the CDR3 reads TGTGCCAGCAGCTCTATCAAAGCCGGGGGGGCCACCGGGGAGCTGTTTTTT.

The V gene is TRBV18, the J gene TRBJ2-6, with 8 bases matching TRBD1. CDR3 length: 19 residues. After removal of 6 bases from V and 1 base from J, the junction contained 14 bases not matched to a gene. Looked up from germline, CDR1 is KGHSH and CDR2 is LQKENI. CDR3 in amino acids: CASSSSQGAQGSGANVLTF. In DNA form, the CDR3 reads TGTGCCAGCTCCTCCAGCCAGGGGGCGCAGGGTTCTGGGGCCAACGTCCTGACTTTC.

J is TRBJ1-4 and V is TRBV7-8; TRBD1 is a possible D gene (6 bases). The CDR3 extends over 15 amino acids. The germline V gene encodes CDR1 SGHVS and CDR2 FQNEAQ. Between the trimmed V and J ends, which lost 2 bases and 3 bases, there was a span of 10 bases. The CDR3 protein is CASSLTGTPNEKLFF. In DNA, the CDR3 is TGTGCCAGCAGCTTAACCGGGACACCTAATGAAAAACTGTTTTTT.

The chain recombines TRBV5-4 with TRBJ2-3, with TRBD2 identical over 8 bases. This CDR3 region has 17 residues. Germline V gene sequence: CDR1 SGHNT, CDR2 YYREEE (reference sequence). The V gene end was trimmed by 4 bases and the J gene end by 1 base; junction bases not matched to a gene: 11. CDR3 protein: CASSRQAGVRGTDTQYF. The CDR3 DNA reads as TGTGCCAGCAGCCGACAAGCGGGAGTGCGGGGCACAGATACGCAGTATTTT.